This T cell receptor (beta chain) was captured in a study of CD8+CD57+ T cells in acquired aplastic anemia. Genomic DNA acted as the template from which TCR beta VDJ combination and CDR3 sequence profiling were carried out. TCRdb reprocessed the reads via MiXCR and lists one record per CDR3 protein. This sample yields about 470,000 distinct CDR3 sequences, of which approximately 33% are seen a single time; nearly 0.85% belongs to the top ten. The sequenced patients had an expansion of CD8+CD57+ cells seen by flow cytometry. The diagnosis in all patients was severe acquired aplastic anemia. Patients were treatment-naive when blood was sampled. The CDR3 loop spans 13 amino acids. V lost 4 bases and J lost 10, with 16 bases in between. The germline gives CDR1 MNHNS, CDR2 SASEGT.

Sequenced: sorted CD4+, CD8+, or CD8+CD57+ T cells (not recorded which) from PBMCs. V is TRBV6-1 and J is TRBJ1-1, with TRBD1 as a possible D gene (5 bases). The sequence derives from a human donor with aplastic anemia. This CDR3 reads CASSVTPGVVAFF. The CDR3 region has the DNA TGTGCCAGCAGTGTCACGCCGGGGGTAGTAGCTTTCTTT.